The 20 T cell receptor beta chains below all came from one sample that was sequenced in a study of blood T cells in healthy people across ages. PCR was performed a second time for about 7 to 12 cycles using a sample-barcoded 5' primer and a J-beta primer mix. TCRdb reprocessed the 5' RACE reads with MiXCR, giving one entry per CDR3 protein. The data contain 790,000 or so distinct CDR3 sequences, about 47% of them singletons. The sequenced sample consisted of blood. All receptors come from a man older than 75 in good health.

A few counts support this clonotype. The chain combines TRBV5-1 with TRBJ2-3; tentative D call: TRBD2 (6 bases). The CDR3 consists of 16 residues. Trimming left V 1 base short and J 2 bases short, with 14 bases between. Germline lookup yields CDR1 SGHRS and CDR2 YFSETQ. Here the CDR3 reads CASSLKVEGATDTQYF. The CDR3 DNA sequence: TGCGCCAGCAGCTTGAAAGTGGAGGGCGCCACAGATACGCAGTATTTT.

The chain couples TRBV12-3 or TRBV12-4 to TRBJ2-3; 7 bases match TRBD2. Germline trimming cut 6 bases from V and 0 bases from J; bases unmatched to any gene: 9. The CDR3 contains 16 residues. CDR3 residues: CASSLLGRTSTDTQYF. The DNA for the CDR3 is TGTGCCAGCAGCCTCCTCGGGAGGACTAGCACAGATACGCAGTATTTT.

This chain joins TRBV4-2 and TRBJ1-2; perhaps TRBD1 as D (6 bases). The CDR3 is made up of 14 amino acids. V lost 5 bases to trimming and J lost 5 bases, with 15 bases between them. Germline CDR1 is LGHNA and CDR2 is YNFKEQ. CDR3 sequence reads: CASSINRDPYGYTF. Written as DNA, the CDR3 is TGTGCCAGCAGCATAAACAGGGATCCTTATGGCTACACCTTC.

V is TRBV28 and J is TRBJ2-7; D is ambiguous. The length of the CDR3 is 14 residues. Germline V gene lookup returns CDR1 MDHEN and CDR2 SYDVKM. V lost 6 bases, J lost 6 bases, and 18 bases lay in between. The CDR3 is CASSTRRLSPEQYF. CDR3 nucleotide sequence: TGTGCCAGCAGCACCCGGCGACTCAGCCCCGAGCAGTACTTC.

The chain has TRBV2 and TRBJ2-5, with TRBD1 matching 9 bases. V lost 4 bases and J lost 11; bases outside the gene matches: 8. The V gene's germline CDR1 is SNHLY and CDR2 FYNNEI. The CDR3 has 13 amino acids. CDR3 region: CASSVDRGRQQYF. The CDR3 DNA is TGTGCCAGCAGTGTGGACAGGGGTCGACAGCAGTACTTC.

By frequency in the sample, this clonotype is medium-sized. This chain joins TRBV7-2 and TRBJ2-7, with no clear D. The CDR3 covers 13 residues. The V gene lost 5 bases and the J gene lost 2 bases, with 10 bases spanning the gap. The germline V gene encodes CDR1 SGHTA and CDR2 FQGNSA. CDR3 coding DNA: TGTGCCAGCAGCATCCCCGGGCCCTACGAGCAGTACTTC. This codes for CASSIPGPYEQYF.

This clonotype was counted only a few times. This rearrangement joins TRBV5-1 to TRBJ2-5; TRBD2 might be the D (5 bases). CDR1 and CDR2 (germline): SGHRS, YFSETQ. V was trimmed by 1 base and J by 4 bases, leaving 11 bases between them. The CDR3 loop spans 14 amino acids. In DNA, the CDR3 is TGCGCCAGCAGCTTGAACGCGGGTACAGAGACCCAGTACTTC. Translated: CASSLNAGTETQYF.

This rearrangement joins TRBV6-5 to TRBJ2-3; TRBD2 matches 7 bases. The V segment lost 0 bases and the J segment 2 bases; nucleotides outside the gene matches: 5. The length of the CDR3 is 16 residues. The germline gives CDR1 MNHEY, CDR2 SVGAGI. The CDR3 coding sequence is TGTGCCAGCAGTTACTCAGGGCTAGCGGCCACAGATACGCAGTATTTT. Translated, it gives CASSYSGLAATDTQYF.

This clonotype has ten or more counts. This sequence joins TRBV13 and TRBJ2-1; D perhaps matches TRBD2 (5 bases). The V gene lost 6 bases and the J gene lost 1 base, with 16 bases spanning the gap. The CDR3 is 16 residues long. The germline CDR1 and CDR2 sequences are PRHDT and FYEKMQ (reference sequence). The DNA for the CDR3 is TGTGCCAGCAGTCCCCCGCCGGGAACGTCCTACAATGAGCAGTTCTTC. Translating gives CASSPPPGTSYNEQFF.

V gene TRBV5-1 combines with J gene TRBJ2-4; 10 positions agree with TRBD1. The end of the DNA fits TRBJ2-5 better, so the J call may be wrong. Per germline, CDR1 SGHRS and CDR2 YFSETQ. This CDR3 comprises 16 residues. The CDR3 is CASSLGDRGRRETQYF. The CDR3 DNA reads as TGCGCCAGCAGCTTGGGGGACAGGGGACGTCGGGAGACCCAGTACTTC.

This clonotype was detected only a few times. The chain employs TRBV12-3 or TRBV12-4 and TRBJ1-4; tentatively, D is TRBD1 (5 bases). Trimming left V 0 bases short and J 7 bases short, with 6 bases between. This CDR3 is built from 13 residues. CDR3 region: CASSLAQGEKLFF. In DNA, the CDR3 is TGTGCCAGCAGTTTAGCGCAGGGTGAAAAACTGTTTTTT.

This clonotype was seen at least ten times. The chain carries TRBV20-1 and TRBJ2-5; 7 bases align to TRBD2. The V gene's germline CDR1 is DFQATT and CDR2 SNEGSKA (reference sequence). J gave up 1 base and V 4 bases, and 3 bases lay outside the gene matches. The CDR3 is made up of 13 amino acids. The CDR3 coding sequence is TGCAGTGCTACGGGGGGATCCCAAGAGACCCAGTACTTC. Amino acids: CSATGGSQETQYF.

The V call is TRBV5-4, the J call TRBJ2-3; TRBD2 might be the D (5 bases). The CDR3 spans 17 residues. The germline V and J ends were trimmed by 0 bases and 0 bases, with 14 bases remaining between them. Germline loops: CDR1 SGHNT, CDR2 YYREEE (reference sequence). CDR3 amino acids: CASSLDPRGDSTDTQYF. The CDR3, as DNA: TGTGCCAGCAGCTTGGATCCCCGGGGTGATAGCACAGATACGCAGTATTTT.

The chain links TRBV12-5 to TRBJ2-7; 10 bases are shared with TRBD1. Germline V gene data show CDR1 as LGHNT and CDR2 as FRNRAP. The CDR3 has 14 residues. The V gene end was trimmed by 6 bases and the J gene end by 3 bases; junction bases not matched to a gene: 5. Written as DNA, the CDR3 is TGTGCTAGTGGAATAGGGGACAGGGGCTACGAGCAGTACTTC. It specifies CASGIGDRGYEQYF.

The chain couples TRBV27 to TRBJ2-5, with 10 bases aligning to TRBD2. The CDR3 contains 14 residues. The V and J ends lost 3 bases and 4 bases, in that order; junction bases with no gene match: 2. Germline V gives CDR1 MNHEY, CDR2 SMNVEV (reference sequence). The CDR3 nucleotides are TGTGCCAGCAGTTTCGCTAGCGGGGGAGAGACCCAGTACTTC. Its protein is CASSFASGGETQYF.

Comments on this clonotype: A much larger clonotype is one base distant, so this may be a read error. The gene calls are TRBV18 and TRBJ2-3, with D perhaps assigned TRBD1 or TRBD2 (5 bases each). With 8 bases removed from V and 2 bases from J, the gap between germline ends came to 14 bases. The CDR3 totals 14 residues. Germline V gene data show CDR1 as KGHSH and CDR2 as LQKENI. CDR3 nucleotides: TGTGCCAGCACCGGGGACCGGTACACAGATACGCAGTATTTT. It specifies CASTGDRYTDTQYF.

V usage is TRBV7-9 and J usage is TRBJ1-1; no definite D call. CDR1 is SEHNR, CDR2 FQNEAQ, per germline (reference sequence). The V and J ends lost 2 bases and 8 bases respectively, with 9 bases between them. The CDR3 is made up of 12 amino acids. CDR3 in DNA: TGTGCCAGCAGCTTAAATCCGAACGAAGCTTTCTTT. Protein: CASSLNPNEAFF.

This clonotype has just a few counts. This chain connects TRBV5-1 to TRBJ2-7; TRBD2 matches 10 bases. Trimming removed 2 bases from V and 7 bases from J; junction bases left unmatched: 9. This CDR3 contains 15 residues. Germline CDR1 SGHRS, CDR2 YFSETQ. The CDR3 region has the DNA TGCGCCAGCAGCTTATGGACTAGCGGAGGAGGGGAGCAGTACTTC. Protein sequence: CASSLWTSGGGEQYF.

This clonotype was seen a handful of times. The chain recombines TRBV5-1 with TRBJ2-3; TRBD1 aligns across 9 bases. V was clipped by 0 bases and J by 6 bases; unmatched bases: 5. The CDR3 contains 15 residues. The germline V gene encodes CDR1 SGHRS and CDR2 YFSETQ. The CDR3 loop reads CASSLAQGAVDTQYF. CDR3 DNA: TGCGCCAGCAGCTTGGCACAGGGGGCAGTTGATACGCAGTATTTT. The full variable domain, rest sourced from reference TRBV5-1 and TRBJ2-3, is KAGVTQTPRYLIKTRGQQVTLSCSPISGHRSVSWYQQTPGQGLQFLFEYFSETQRNKGNFPGRFSGRQFSNSRSEMNVSTLELGDSALYLCASSLAQGAVDTQYFGPGTRLTVL.

The V and J genes are TRBV30 and TRBJ2-3; 12 nucleotides align to TRBD2. J was trimmed by 4 bases and V by 3 bases; bases with no gene match: 11. CDR3 length: 17 amino acids. Germline V CDR1 and CDR2: GTSNPN, SVGIG (reference sequence). CDR3 residues: CAWSFRTSGRRSDTQYF. The CDR3, as DNA: TGTGCCTGGAGCTTCCGTACTAGCGGGAGGAGGTCAGATACGCAGTATTTT. Combining the CDR3 with reference TRBV30 and TRBJ2-3 gives the whole variable domain SQTIHQWPATLVQPVGSPLSLECTVEGTSNPNLYWYRQAAGRGLQLLFYSVGIGQISSEVPQNLSASRPQDRQFILSSKKLLLSDSGFYLCAWSFRTSGRRSDTQYFGPGTRLTVL.